The clone carrying this T cell receptor beta chain is medium-sized by share. The antigen is undetermined. This sample was taken from a study of OX40 agonist ivuxolimab in advanced cancers. Whole-study context: In this cohort, patients received ivuxolimab, an agonistic anti-OX40 (CD134) antibody. Patients were treated with intravenous ivuxolimab, dosed at 0.01 to 10 mg/kg and infused every 2 weeks.

Study results and limitations: The investigators did not determine what antigen specificity the expanded peripheral T cells had.

CDR1 and CDR2 (germline): LGHNT, FRNRAP. The germline V and J ends were trimmed by 3 bases and 5 bases, with 20 bases remaining between them. This CDR3 has 18 amino acids. Sequenced by immunoSEQ multiplex PCR; TCRdb stores in-frame clones only, minus some. The sample has tens of thousands of clones; more than 65% are singletons. The chain joins TRBV12-5 to TRBJ1-6; D gene unclear. The sequence was obtained from an adult with an advanced solid tumor such as melanoma, head and neck, liver or kidney cancer. The material sequenced was CD4+ or CD8+ T cells sorted from blood, taken in a trial of the OX40 agonist ivuxolimab. In DNA, the CDR3 is TGTGCTAGTGGTTTTGCCTCGGCGGCTTCGGCGAATAATTCACCCCTCCACTTT. It is translated as CASGFASAASANNSPLHF. The complete variable domain, with remaining parts taken from reference TRBV12-5 and TRBJ1-6, reads DARVTQTPRHKVTEMGQEVTMRCQPILGHNTVFWYRQTMMQGLELLAYFRNRAPLDDSGMPKDRFSAEMPDATLATLKIQPSEPRDSAVYFCASGFASAASANNSPLHFGNGTRLTVT.